This TCR beta chain was documented in a study of blood T cell repertoires in COVID-19. On the study more broadly: The United States, Italy and Spain supplied acute and convalescent COVID-19 samples.

Germline values: CDR1 LGHNT, CDR2 FRNRAP. J gave up 4 bases and V 5 bases, and 6 bases lay outside the gene matches. The CDR3 extends over 15 amino acids. Per the original methods: Estimated nucleated cell counts came from reference gene primer amplification. The method was immunoSEQ multiplex PCR; TCRdb's version includes in-frame clones alone and lacks a portion of them. The DNA was the basis for D and trimming; V, J and clone size are from that table. This table holds 160,000 or so clones, roughly 80% found once. V is TRBV12-5 and J is TRBJ2-2; 8 positions match TRBD2. The sequenced sample was PBMCs or T cells enriched from blood (not recorded which). The TCR sequence derives from a woman aged 40 to 50 with acute COVID-19. The CDR3 DNA reads as TGTGCTAGTGGTCCCCCCCGGGGGGGCACCGGGGAGCTGTTTTTT. Residues: CASGPPRGGTGELFF.